The rows below give T cell receptor beta chains drawn from one sample of a study of identical twins. TCRdb passed the 5' RACE reads through MiXCR, listing each CDR3 protein once. The sample carries just over 500,000 distinct CDR3 sequences, about 20% recorded once. The same data also contributed to another study, on T cells expressing NK-cell markers.

Sequenced: CD4+ T cells sorted from blood. The source of these receptors is a woman in her late teens or twenties in good health. The CDR3 runs from the conserved cysteine through the conserved F or W. A D gene is named only where the DNA matches it firmly. Some rows have no size entry. The others give once, few or many, or a class for an expanded clone.

cdr3_length,clone_size,v_call,j_call,d_call,cdr3_aa,cdr3_nt
12,few,TRBV7-2,TRBJ2-3,-,CASSFDSDTQYF,TGTGCCAGCAGCTTCGACTCCGATACGCAGTATTTT
17,-,TRBV7-2,TRBJ2-5,-,CASSLGQAVNGVGTQYF,TGTGCCAGCAGCTTAGGACAGGCTGTGAACGGTGTCGGGACCCAGTACTTC
13,-,TRBV7-8,TRBJ1-2,-,CASRENRATGYTF,TGTGCCAGCAGAGAGAACCGGGCAACCGGCTACACCTTC
16,many,TRBV3-1,TRBJ2-7,TRBD2,CASSQDGGGNSYEQYF,TGTGCCAGCAGCCAAGATGGGGGGGGGAATTCGTACGAGCAGTACTTC
14,few,TRBV29-1,TRBJ2-7,-,CSVAERTYAYEQYF,TGCAGCGTCGCCGAGCGGACATATGCCTACGAGCAGTACTTC
16,few,TRBV3-1,TRBJ2-5,TRBD2,CASSQDPPGGQETQYF,TGTGCCAGCAGCCAAGATCCACCGGGAGGGCAAGAGACCCAGTACTTC
16,-,TRBV11-2,TRBJ2-3,-,CASSLVEGIYTDTQYF,TGTGCCAGCAGCTTAGTTGAGGGAATTTACACAGATACGCAGTATTTT
16,once,TRBV5-1,TRBJ1-1,-,CASSSGARPPGAEAFF,TGCGCCAGCAGCTCCGGGGCTAGACCGCCGGGGGCTGAAGCTTTCTTT
15,-,TRBV2,TRBJ2-1,TRBD2,CASRPLTGGYNEQFF,TGTGCCAGCAGACCCCTGACGGGGGGGTACAATGAGCAGTTCTTC
13,many,TRBV12-3/TRBV12-4,TRBJ1-5,TRBD1,CASGPTGTQPQHF,TGTGCCAGCGGCCCGACAGGGACTCAGCCCCAGCATTTT
12,few,TRBV20-1,TRBJ2-1,-,CSARRPGEEQFF,TGCAGTGCTAGACGACCGGGAGAGGAGCAGTTCTTC
12,few,TRBV12-3/TRBV12-4,TRBJ2-5,-,CASNLNGETQYF,TGTGCCAGCAACCTTAACGGGGAGACCCAGTACTTC
16,-,TRBV6-1,TRBJ2-5,-,CASRTAGRTYQETQYF,TGTGCCAGCCGAACGGCAGGGCGAACGTACCAAGAGACCCAGTACTTC
14,once,TRBV18,TRBJ2-5,TRBD2,CASSPGTRGETQYF,TGTGCCAGCTCACCCGGGACTAGGGGAGAGACCCAGTACTTC
15,-,TRBV12-5,TRBJ2-7,-,CASGFGPLNLYEQYF,TGTGCTAGTGGTTTTGGTCCCCTCAACCTGTACGAGCAGTACTTC
17,-,TRBV20-1,TRBJ2-1,-,CSARSIVGGSSYNEQFF,TGCAGTGCTAGAAGTATTGTCGGGGGCAGCTCCTACAATGAGCAGTTCTTC
12,-,TRBV10-3,TRBJ1-5,-,CAISELQGAQHF,TGTGCCATCAGTGAGTTACAGGGTGCCCAGCATTTT
15,-,TRBV27,TRBJ2-3,TRBD1,CASSPRRTGSDTQYF,TGTGCCAGCAGTCCCCGAAGGACAGGGTCTGATACGCAGTATTTT
14,-,TRBV6-2/TRBV6-3,TRBJ2-1,TRBD2,CASSTTSMYNEQFF,TGTGCCAGCAGCACGACTAGCATGTACAATGAGCAGTTCTTC
14,-,TRBV10-2,TRBJ2-1,-,CASSAERLYNEQFF,TGCGCCAGCAGTGCTGAGCGGCTCTACAATGAGCAGTTCTTC
15,-,TRBV12-3/TRBV12-4,TRBJ2-3,TRBD2,CASSFRAGGTDTQYF,TGTGCCAGCAGTTTCCGGGCGGGAGGGACAGATACGCAGTATTTT
12,-,TRBV10-3,TRBJ2-7,-,CAISSGGAEQYF,TGTGCCATCAGTTCAGGAGGGGCCGAGCAGTACTTC
15,-,TRBV5-1,TRBJ2-1,TRBD1,CASSSAGQGRNEQFF,TGCGCCAGCAGCTCCGCGGGACAGGGTCGTAATGAGCAGTTCTTC
16,-,TRBV3-1,TRBJ2-1,-,CASSHSLWGLYNEQFF,TGTGCCAGCAGCCACTCACTTTGGGGTCTCTACAATGAGCAGTTCTTC
12,-,TRBV10-1,TRBJ2-7,-,CASSQYSYEQYF,TGCGCCAGCAGTCAGTACTCCTACGAGCAGTACTTC
15,-,TRBV12-3/TRBV12-4,TRBJ2-7,TRBD2,CASSSLAGFFSEQYF,TGTGCCAGCAGTTCCCTAGCGGGATTCTTTTCCGAGCAGTACTTC
13,few,TRBV10-3,TRBJ2-1,-,CAIGYGDYNEQFF,TGTGCCATCGGGTATGGGGACTACAATGAGCAGTTCTTC
16,-,TRBV6-5,TRBJ2-7,TRBD2,CASSYSRTSGSYEQYF,TGTGCCAGCAGTTACTCCCGGACTAGCGGATCCTACGAGCAGTACTTC
16,few,TRBV20-1,TRBJ2-7,TRBD1,CSARRSGTGVGGEQYF,TGCAGTGCTAGAAGGTCCGGGACAGGGGTGGGTGGCGAGCAGTACTTC